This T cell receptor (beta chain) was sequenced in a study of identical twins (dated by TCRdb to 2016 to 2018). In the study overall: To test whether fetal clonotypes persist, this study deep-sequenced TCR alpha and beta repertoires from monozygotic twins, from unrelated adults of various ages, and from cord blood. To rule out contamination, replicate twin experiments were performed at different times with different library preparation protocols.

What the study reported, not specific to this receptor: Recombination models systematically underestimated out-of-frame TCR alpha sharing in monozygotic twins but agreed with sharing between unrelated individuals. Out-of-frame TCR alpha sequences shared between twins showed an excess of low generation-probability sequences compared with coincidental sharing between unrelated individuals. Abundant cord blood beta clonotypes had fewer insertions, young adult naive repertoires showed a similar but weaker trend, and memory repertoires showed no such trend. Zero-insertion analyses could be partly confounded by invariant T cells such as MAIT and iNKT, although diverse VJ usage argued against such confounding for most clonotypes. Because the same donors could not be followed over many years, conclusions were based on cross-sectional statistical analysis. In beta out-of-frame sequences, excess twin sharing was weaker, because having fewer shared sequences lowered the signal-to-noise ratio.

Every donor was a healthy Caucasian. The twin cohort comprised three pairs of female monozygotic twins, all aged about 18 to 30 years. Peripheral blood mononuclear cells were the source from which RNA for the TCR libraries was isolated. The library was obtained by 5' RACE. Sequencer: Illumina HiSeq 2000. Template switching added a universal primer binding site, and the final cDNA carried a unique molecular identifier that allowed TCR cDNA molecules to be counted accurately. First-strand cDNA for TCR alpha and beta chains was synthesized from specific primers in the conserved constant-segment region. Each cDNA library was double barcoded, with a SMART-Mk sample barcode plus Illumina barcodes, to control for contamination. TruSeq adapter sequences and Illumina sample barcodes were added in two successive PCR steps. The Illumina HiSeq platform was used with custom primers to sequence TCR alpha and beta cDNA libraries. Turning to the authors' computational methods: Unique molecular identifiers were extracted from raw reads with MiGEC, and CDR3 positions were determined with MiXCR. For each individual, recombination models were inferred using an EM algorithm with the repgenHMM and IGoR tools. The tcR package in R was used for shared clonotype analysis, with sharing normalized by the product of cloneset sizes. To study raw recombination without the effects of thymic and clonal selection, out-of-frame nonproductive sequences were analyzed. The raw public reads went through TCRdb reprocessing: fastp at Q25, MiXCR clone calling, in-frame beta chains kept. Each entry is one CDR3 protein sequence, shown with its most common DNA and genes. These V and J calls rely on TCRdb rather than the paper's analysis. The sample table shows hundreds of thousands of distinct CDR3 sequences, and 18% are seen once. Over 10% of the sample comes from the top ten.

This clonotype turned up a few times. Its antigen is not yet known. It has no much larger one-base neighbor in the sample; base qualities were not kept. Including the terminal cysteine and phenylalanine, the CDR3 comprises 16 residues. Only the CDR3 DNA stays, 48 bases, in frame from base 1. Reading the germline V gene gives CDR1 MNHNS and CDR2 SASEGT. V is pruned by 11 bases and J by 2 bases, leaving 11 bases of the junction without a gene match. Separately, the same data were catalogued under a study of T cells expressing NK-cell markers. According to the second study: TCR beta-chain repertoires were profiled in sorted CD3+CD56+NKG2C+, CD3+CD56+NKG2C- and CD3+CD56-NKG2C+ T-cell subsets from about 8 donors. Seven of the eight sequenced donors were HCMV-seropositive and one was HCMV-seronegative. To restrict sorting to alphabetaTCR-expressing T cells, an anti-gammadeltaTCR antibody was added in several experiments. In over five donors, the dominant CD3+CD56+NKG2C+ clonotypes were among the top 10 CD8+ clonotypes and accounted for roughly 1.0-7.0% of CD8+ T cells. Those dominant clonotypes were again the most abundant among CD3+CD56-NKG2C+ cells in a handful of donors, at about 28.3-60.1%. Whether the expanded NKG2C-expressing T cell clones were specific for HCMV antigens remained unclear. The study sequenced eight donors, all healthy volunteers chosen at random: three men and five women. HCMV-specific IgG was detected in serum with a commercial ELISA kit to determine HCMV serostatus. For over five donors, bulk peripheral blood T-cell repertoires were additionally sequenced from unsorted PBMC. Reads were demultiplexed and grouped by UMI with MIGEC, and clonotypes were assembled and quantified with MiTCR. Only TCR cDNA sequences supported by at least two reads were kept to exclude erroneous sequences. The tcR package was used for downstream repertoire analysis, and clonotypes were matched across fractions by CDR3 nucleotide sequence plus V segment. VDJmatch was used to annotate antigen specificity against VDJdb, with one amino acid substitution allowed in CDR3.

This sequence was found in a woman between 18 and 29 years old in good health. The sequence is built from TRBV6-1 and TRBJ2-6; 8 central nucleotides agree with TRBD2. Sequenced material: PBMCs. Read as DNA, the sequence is TGTGCCTGCTCCGGGACTAGGCTCCCTGGGGCCAACGTCCTGACTTTC. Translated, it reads CACSGTRLPGANVLTF.